This T cell receptor (beta chain) was captured by sequencing in a study of technical replicates of blood from a handful of donors. The V segment lost 5 bases and the J segment 4 bases; nucleotides outside the gene matches: 9. The CDR3 runs 15 residues. Per germline, CDR1 MNHEY and CDR2 SMNVEV (reference sequence). Here immunoSEQ multiplex PCR was the method, and the copy in TCRdb shows in-frame clones only, minus some. Found here are tens of thousands of clones, more than 90% of them singletons; the top ten hold 0.36%. V is TRBV27 and J is TRBJ1-2; 8 positions match TRBD1. The sequenced sample was T cells isolated from PBMCs. The receptor's source is a human donor in good health. CDR3 DNA: TGTGCCAGCAGTCTAGGGTGGGACAGGTCCTATGGCTACACCTTC. Encoded protein: CASSLGWDRSYGYTF.